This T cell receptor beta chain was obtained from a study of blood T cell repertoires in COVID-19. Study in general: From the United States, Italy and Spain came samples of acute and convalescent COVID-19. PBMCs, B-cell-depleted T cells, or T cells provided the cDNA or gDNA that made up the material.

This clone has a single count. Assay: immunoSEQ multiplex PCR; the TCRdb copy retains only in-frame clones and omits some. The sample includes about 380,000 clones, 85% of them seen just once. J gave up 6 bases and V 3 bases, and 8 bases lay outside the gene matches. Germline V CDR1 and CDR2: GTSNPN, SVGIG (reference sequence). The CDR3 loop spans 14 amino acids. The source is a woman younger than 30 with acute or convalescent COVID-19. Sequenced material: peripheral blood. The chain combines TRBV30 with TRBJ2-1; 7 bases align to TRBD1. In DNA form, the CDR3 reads TGTGCCTGGAGAGCCCTCCGGGACAGCAATGAGCAGTTCTTC. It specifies CAWRALRDSNEQFF.